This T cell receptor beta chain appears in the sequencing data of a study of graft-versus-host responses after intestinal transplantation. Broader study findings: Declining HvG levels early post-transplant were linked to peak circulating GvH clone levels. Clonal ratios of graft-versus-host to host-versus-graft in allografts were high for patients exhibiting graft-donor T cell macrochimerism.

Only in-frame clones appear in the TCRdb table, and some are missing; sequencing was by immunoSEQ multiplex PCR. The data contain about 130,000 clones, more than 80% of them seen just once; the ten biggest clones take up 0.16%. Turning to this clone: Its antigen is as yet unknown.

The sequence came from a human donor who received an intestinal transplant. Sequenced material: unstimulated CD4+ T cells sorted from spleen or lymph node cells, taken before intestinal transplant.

The CDR3 loop reads CASSTPGGDNEQFF. As DNA, the CDR3 is TGTGCCAGCAGTACGCCTGGGGGGGACAATGAGCAGTTCTTC. This chain joins TRBV6-5 and TRBJ2-1, with 7 positions matching TRBD2. This CDR3 spans 14 amino acids. Germline trimming cut 5 bases from V and 5 bases from J; bases unmatched to any gene: 6. Germline V gives CDR1 MNHEY, CDR2 SVGAGI.